This T cell receptor beta chain appears in the sequencing data of a study of T cell repertoires in cytomegalovirus infection. Turning to the study itself: In public TCR beta signatures, there were indications of both CMV infection and matching HLA type. Study-level results: CMV-specific TCR beta clonotypes restricted by HLA-C dominated the ex vivo response. The study identified carriers of CMV plus the relevant HLA from cumulative public TCR beta family frequency.

This CDR3 has 15 residues. The V end was cut by 1 base, the J end by 8 bases, with 12 bases between. Germline V gives CDR1 SEHNR, CDR2 FQNEAQ (reference sequence). This clonotype was counted ten times or more. What it binds is not known. TCRdb itself ran the reads through MiXCR, one entry per CDR3 protein. The sample consists of more than 200,000 distinct CDR3 sequences, around 8.7% of them appearing once. The chain uses TRBV7-9 and TRBJ1-6; D gene uncertain. The clonotype was recovered from a human donor in good health (CMV status not recorded). Some clones in this sample may be carry-over from other donors' samples. Material: PBMCs. The CDR3, as DNA: TGTGCCAGCAGCTTAGACCTCCCAGGAGATTCACCCCTCCACTTT. Amino acid sequence: CASSLDLPGDSPLHF.